This TCR beta chain was documented in a study of cytomegalovirus exposure and HLA in healthy donors. Broader study findings: Earlier findings revealed that most TCR beta V segments proved productive either about 87% or about 30% of the time. Sequence variants that were highly shared formed a cluster that was likely a sequencing artifact.

Concerning this clone: Its antigen is undetermined.

PCR involved 60 Vbeta and 13 Jbeta primers. The table came from immunoSEQ multiplex PCR; TCRdb's copy has only in-frame clones and leaves some out. The table lists some 120,000 clones, 74% of them singletons. Donors showed nominal health when sampled, although they likely had unrecorded immune exposures. V gave up 3 bases and J gave up 1 base; unmatched junction bases: 4. The length of the CDR3 is 17 residues. Germline V lookup: CDR1 SGHNT, CDR2 YYREEE (reference sequence). The sequence was collected from a human donor in good health. V and J are TRBV5-4 and TRBJ2-3; 14 nucleotides align to TRBD2. Sequencing input: PBMCs. CDR3 DNA: TGTGCCAGCAGCTCGGGACTAGCGGGGGTTGGCACAGATACGCAGTATTTT. Translated, it gives CASSSGLAGVGTDTQYF.